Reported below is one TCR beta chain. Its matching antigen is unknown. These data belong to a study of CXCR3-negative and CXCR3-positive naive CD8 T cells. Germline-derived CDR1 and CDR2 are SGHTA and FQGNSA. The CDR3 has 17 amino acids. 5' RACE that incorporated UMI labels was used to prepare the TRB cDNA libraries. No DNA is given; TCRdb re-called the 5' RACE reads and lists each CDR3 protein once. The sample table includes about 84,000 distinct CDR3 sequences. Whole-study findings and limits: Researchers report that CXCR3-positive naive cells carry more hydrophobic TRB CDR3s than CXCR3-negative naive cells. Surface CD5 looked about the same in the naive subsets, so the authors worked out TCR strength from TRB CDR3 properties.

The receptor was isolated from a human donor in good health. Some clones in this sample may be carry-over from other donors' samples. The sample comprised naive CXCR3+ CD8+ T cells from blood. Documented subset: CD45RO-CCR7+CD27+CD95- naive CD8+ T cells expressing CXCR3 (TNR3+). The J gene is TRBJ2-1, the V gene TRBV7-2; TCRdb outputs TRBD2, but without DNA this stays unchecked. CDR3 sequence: CASSLGSGRILSDEQFF.